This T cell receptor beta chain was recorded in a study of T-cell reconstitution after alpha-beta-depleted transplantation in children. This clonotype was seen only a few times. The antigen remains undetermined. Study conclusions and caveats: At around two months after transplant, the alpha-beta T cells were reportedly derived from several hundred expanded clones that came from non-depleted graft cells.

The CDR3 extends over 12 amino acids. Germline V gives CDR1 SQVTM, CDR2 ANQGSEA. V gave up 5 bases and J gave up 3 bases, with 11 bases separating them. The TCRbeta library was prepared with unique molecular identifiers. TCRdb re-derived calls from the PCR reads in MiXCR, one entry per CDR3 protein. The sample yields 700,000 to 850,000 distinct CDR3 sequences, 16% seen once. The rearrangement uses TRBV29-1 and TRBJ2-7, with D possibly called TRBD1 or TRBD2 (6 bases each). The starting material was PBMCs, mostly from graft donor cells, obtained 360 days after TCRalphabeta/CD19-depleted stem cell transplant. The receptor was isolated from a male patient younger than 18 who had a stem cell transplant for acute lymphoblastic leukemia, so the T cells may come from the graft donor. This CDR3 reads CSVKGGSYEQYF. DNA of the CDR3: TGCAGCGTTAAAGGGGGGAGCTACGAGCAGTACTTC.